What follows describes a single TCR beta chain. The germline V gene encodes CDR1 MDHEN and CDR2 SYDVKM. CDR3 size: 14 residues. V dropped 4 bases and J dropped 3 bases, with 12 bases sitting between them. These data belong to a study of blood T cell repertoires in COVID-19. Assay: immunoSEQ multiplex PCR; the TCRdb copy retains only in-frame clones and omits some. Altogether about 70,000 clones are present, 78% being singletons, with the ten largest covering 15% to 19%. The chain carries TRBV28 and TRBJ1-1, with D possibly matching TRBD1 (5 bases). The sequencing sample was made of peripheral blood. The clonotype originates from a human donor in a cohort sampled during active COVID-19. Here the CDR3 DNA reads TGTGCCAGCAGTTCCCCAGGGCTGGACACTGAAGCTTTCTTT. Translation: CASSSPGLDTEAFF.